The 14 T cell receptor beta chains reported below all come from one sample, sequenced in a study of shared clonotypes between healthy human individuals. Sequenced by immunoSEQ multiplex PCR; TCRdb stores in-frame clones only, minus some. The profile shows approximately 600,000 clones, roughly 96% of them singletons. CD45RO-negative CD8 cells positively selected for CCR7 made up the naive population, which excluded terminally differentiated effector memory CD45RA+ cells. The sequencing input was naive CD8+ T cells sorted from blood. These receptors all come from a woman aged 25 to 39 in good health.

The J gene is TRBJ2-7, the V gene TRBV14; the D gene could be TRBD1 or TRBD2 (5 bases each). This CDR3 is 16 amino acids long. The germline CDR1 and CDR2 sequences are SGHDN and FVKESK. Trimming stripped 1 base from V and 4 bases from J, with 17 bases between. The CDR3 DNA follows: TGTGCCAGCAGCCAAGCTTTTCGGGGCTCAGCGTACGAGCAGTACTTC. This codes for CASSQAFRGSAYEQYF.

The CDR3: CASSQDPVLAGKYVSEQYF. CDR3 in DNA: TGTGCCAGCAGCCAAGACCCTGTTCTAGCGGGAAAGTACGTAAGCGAGCAGTACTTC. The V and J genes are TRBV4-2 and TRBJ2-7, with 9 bases fitting TRBD2. With 0 bases clipped from V and 6 bases from J, the junction kept 18 bases outside the gene matches. The germline gives CDR1 LGHNA, CDR2 YNFKEQ. The length of the CDR3 is 19 residues.

V gene TRBV5-4 combines with J gene TRBJ2-5, with 11 positions matching TRBD2. This CDR3 is 15 amino acids long. Germline V gene lookup returns CDR1 SGHNT and CDR2 YYREEE (reference sequence). Unmatched junction bases numbered 3, after V lost 4 bases and J lost 1 base. DNA for the CDR3: TGTGCCAGCAGCCCGGGACTAGCGGCCCAAGAGACCCAGTACTTC. Its protein is CASSPGLAAQETQYF.

The chain's CDR3 is CASSLSPLPGLAGGLKNIQYF. DNA for the CDR3: TGCGCCAGCAGCTTGTCCCCGCTACCGGGACTAGCGGGAGGTCTCAAAAACATTCAGTACTTC. The rearrangement joins TRBV5-1 to TRBJ2-4, with 15 nucleotides matching TRBD2. V lost 1 base to trimming and J lost 3 bases; unmatched junction nucleotides: 14. The CDR3 sequence is 21 residues long. The germline CDR1 and CDR2 sequences are SGHRS and YFSETQ.

Only a few counts were recorded for this clone. The chain carries TRBV27 and TRBJ2-7; unclear D gene. Germline CDR1 MNHEY, CDR2 SMNVEV (reference sequence). With 2 bases removed from V and 0 bases from J, the gap between germline ends came to 14 bases. The CDR3 length is 16 residues. CDR3 bases: TGTGCCAGCAGTTTAACCGAGGAGCTCCTCTCCTACGAGCAGTACTTC. Its protein product is CASSLTEELLSYEQYF.

V and J are TRBV28 and TRBJ2-7; 13 bases fit TRBD2. The trim removed 3 bases at V and 0 bases at J, leaving 8 bases unmatched. Germline CDR1 and CDR2: MDHEN and SYDVKM. This CDR3 region has 18 residues. The CDR3 protein is CASSFRTSGSPYSYEQYF. In DNA form, the CDR3 reads TGTGCCAGCAGTTTCCGGACTAGCGGGAGCCCCTACTCCTACGAGCAGTACTTC.

Points on this clone: Additional DNA sequences in this sample encode the identical CDR3. The chain links TRBV7-9 to TRBJ2-7; D may be TRBD1 (6 bases). V shed 5 bases and J shed 3 bases, with 11 bases lying between them. Germline lookup yields CDR1 SEHNR and CDR2 FQNEAQ (reference sequence). This CDR3 region has 13 residues. The CDR3, as DNA: TGTGCCAGCAGCCCTCGGACAGTCTACGAGCAGTACTTC. Its protein is CASSPRTVYEQYF.

The CDR3, as DNA: TGTGCCAGCAGACCGGGACAGGAACGAGAAAAACTGTTTTTT. It encodes CASRPGQEREKLFF. The chain carries TRBV2 and TRBJ1-4; 8 bases match TRBD1. Losses at the gene ends were 6 bases for V and 8 bases for J; bases not matched to a gene: 8. The CDR3 has 14 residues. CDR1 and CDR2 from the germline V gene are SNHLY and FYNNEI.

This sequence joins TRBV9 and TRBJ1-2; 7 bases are shared with TRBD1. Losses at the gene ends were 7 bases for V and 5 bases for J; bases not matched to a gene: 14. This CDR3 is 15 amino acids long. Looked up from germline, CDR1 is SGDLS and CDR2 is YYNGEE. The CDR3 reads CASEGQGVLGYGYTF. The CDR3 nucleotides are TGTGCCAGCGAGGGGCAGGGGGTTTTAGGATATGGCTACACCTTC.

The chain joins TRBV25-1 to TRBJ2-3; weak D call: TRBD2 (6 bases). Germline CDR1 reads MGHDK; CDR2 reads SYGVNS. The CDR3 sequence is 15 residues long. V was cut by 5 bases and J by 0 bases, with 12 bases left in between. CDR3 region: CASSRIAESTDTQYF. CDR3 DNA sequence: TGTGCCAGCAGTAGAATAGCGGAAAGCACAGATACGCAGTATTTT.

The V and J genes are TRBV4-2 and TRBJ1-1; 8 bases are shared with TRBD1. The V gene end was trimmed by 0 bases and the J gene end by 0 bases; junction bases not matched to a gene: 3. The germline gives CDR1 LGHNA, CDR2 YNFKEQ. CDR3 size: 16 residues. The CDR3 is CASSQEQGEVNTEAFF. The CDR3, as DNA: TGTGCCAGCAGCCAAGAACAGGGGGAGGTGAACACTGAAGCTTTCTTT.

V and J are TRBV6-5 and TRBJ1-1; unclear D gene. The CDR3 length is 13 residues. Trimming took off 4 bases at V and 5 bases at J, with 11 bases between the two ends. CDR1 is MNHEY and CDR2 is SVGAGI in the germline V gene. In DNA form, the CDR3 reads TGTGCCAGCAGTTTCGCAGGAGGGACTGAAGCTTTCTTT. Protein product: CASSFAGGTEAFF.

In its sample, this clone was seen once. This chain joins TRBV5-5 and TRBJ1-2; D call uncertain. Germline V CDR1 and CDR2: SGHKS, YYEKEE (reference sequence). Trimming removed 0 bases at V and 7 bases at J, with 13 bases between. The CDR3 extends over 14 amino acids. DNA of the CDR3: TGTGCCAGCAGCTTGGAACAGAGTACCATTGGCTACACCTTC. This translates into CASSLEQSTIGYTF. Drawing the rest from reference TRBV5-5 and TRBJ1-2, the complete variable domain is DAGVTQSPTHLIKTRGQQVTLRCSPISGHKSVSWYQQVLGQGPQFIFQYYEKEERGRGNFPDRFSARQFPNYSSELNVNALLLGDSALYLCASSLEQSTIGYTFGSGTRLTVV.

In regard to this clone: Other DNA sequences in the same sample also yield this CDR3. The chain joins TRBV4-1 to TRBJ2-7, with D tentatively TRBD1 or TRBD2 (6 bases each). The V end lost 1 base, the J end lost 2 bases, and 9 bases lay between the germline ends. Germline CDR1 and CDR2: MGHRA and YSYEKL. The CDR3 covers 14 residues. The CDR3 loop reads CASSQVGGTYEQYF. CDR3 nucleotide sequence: TGCGCCAGCAGCCAAGTGGGGGGCACCTACGAGCAGTACTTC.